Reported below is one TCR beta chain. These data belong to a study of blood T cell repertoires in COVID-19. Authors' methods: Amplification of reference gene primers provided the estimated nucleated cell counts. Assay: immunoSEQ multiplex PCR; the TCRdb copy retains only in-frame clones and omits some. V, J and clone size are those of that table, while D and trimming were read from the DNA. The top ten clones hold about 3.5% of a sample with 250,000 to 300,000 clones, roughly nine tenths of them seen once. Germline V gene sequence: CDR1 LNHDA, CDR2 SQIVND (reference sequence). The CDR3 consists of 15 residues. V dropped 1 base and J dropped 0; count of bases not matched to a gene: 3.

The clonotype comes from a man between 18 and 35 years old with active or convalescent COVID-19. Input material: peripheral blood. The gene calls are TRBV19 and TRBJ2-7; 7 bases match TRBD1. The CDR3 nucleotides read TGTGCCAGTAGTATAGTAGGGGACAGCTCCTACGAGCAGTACTTC. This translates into CASSIVGDSSYEQYF.